Sequencing of this T cell receptor beta chain was carried out in a study of blood T cells in healthy people across ages. Broader study findings: While age rose, TCR beta diversity per million T cells dropped in a roughly linear way.

Primers used in a second PCR of roughly 7 to 12 cycles were a sample-barcoded 5' primer and a J-beta primer mix. TCRdb independently ran MiXCR on the 5' RACE reads; one entry per CDR3 protein. This sample has 1.5 million to 1.8 million distinct CDR3 sequences, with under 55% found just once. The study drew donors from healthy Caucasian individuals in Russia aged roughly 6 to 95. Samples each yielded at least 6 micrograms of total RNA. The CDR3 sequence is 16 residues long. V lost 3 bases to trimming and J lost 0 bases; unmatched junction nucleotides: 4. Germline CDR1 and CDR2: SGHTA and FQGNSA. This clonotype was counted only a few times. As yet, its antigen is unknown.

The TCR sequence derives from a woman in her late teens or twenties in good health. This chain joins TRBV7-2 and TRBJ2-7; 11 positions match TRBD2. Sequenced sample: blood. CDR3 DNA sequence: TGTGCCAGCAGCTTGGGACTAGCGGTACCCTCCTACGAGCAGTACTTC. The encoded protein is CASSLGLAVPSYEQYF.